This T cell receptor beta chain was profiled in a study of cytomegalovirus exposure and HLA in healthy donors. The table came from immunoSEQ multiplex PCR; TCRdb's copy has only in-frame clones and leaves some out. The repertoire holds 150,000 to 200,000 clones, about 96% seen once, with 0.89% in the top ten. Regarding this clone: What it recognizes is unknown.

Donors came from a validation cohort of approximately 110 subjects, distinct from the first 666-subject cohort. Study-level points and caveats: Across donors, most TCRs were seen rarely, yet some public ones were widespread. The tendency of first-cohort TCR clusters to co-occur in the roughly 130 validation repertoires was the finding of a later analysis. Through in vitro validation, a few CMV-associated chains were shown to be specific for CMV antigens.

In germline, CDR1 is SEHNR, CDR2 FQNEAQ (reference sequence). The CDR3 is 13 residues long. The V end was cut by 5 bases, the J end by 3 bases, with 11 bases between. The sequenced sample consisted of PBMCs. The clonotype originates from a woman aged 18-29 years in good health and CMV-seronegative. This rearrangement joins TRBV7-9 to TRBJ2-7; D perhaps matches TRBD1 (6 bases). DNA for the CDR3: TGTGCCAGCAGCGATGCACAGGGCTACGAGCAGTACTTC. Its protein is CASSDAQGYEQYF. The variable domain in full, completed from reference TRBV7-9 and TRBJ2-7, reads DTGVSQNPRHKITKRGQNVTFRCDPISEHNRLYWYRQTLGQGPEFLTYFQNEAQLEKSRLLSDRFSAERPKGSFSTLEIQRTEQGDSAMYLCASSDAQGYEQYFGPGTRLTVT.